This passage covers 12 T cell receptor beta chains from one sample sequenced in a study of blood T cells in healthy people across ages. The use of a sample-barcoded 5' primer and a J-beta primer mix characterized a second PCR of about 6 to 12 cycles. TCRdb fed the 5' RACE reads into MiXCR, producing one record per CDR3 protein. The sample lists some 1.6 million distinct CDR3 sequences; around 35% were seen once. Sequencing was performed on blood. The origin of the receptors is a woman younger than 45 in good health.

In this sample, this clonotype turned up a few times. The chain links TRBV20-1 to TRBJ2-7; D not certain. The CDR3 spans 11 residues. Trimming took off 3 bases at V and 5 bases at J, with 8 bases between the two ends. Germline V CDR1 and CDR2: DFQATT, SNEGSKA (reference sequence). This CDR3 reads CSASQVNEQYF. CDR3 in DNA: TGCAGTGCTAGTCAGGTCAACGAGCAGTACTTC.

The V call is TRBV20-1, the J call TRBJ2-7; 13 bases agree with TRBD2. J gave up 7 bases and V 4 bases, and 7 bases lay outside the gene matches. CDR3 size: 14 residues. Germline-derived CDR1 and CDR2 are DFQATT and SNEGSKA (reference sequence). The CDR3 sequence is CSATGTSGEGEQYF. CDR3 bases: TGCAGTGCTACGGGGACTAGCGGGGAGGGGGAGCAGTACTTC.

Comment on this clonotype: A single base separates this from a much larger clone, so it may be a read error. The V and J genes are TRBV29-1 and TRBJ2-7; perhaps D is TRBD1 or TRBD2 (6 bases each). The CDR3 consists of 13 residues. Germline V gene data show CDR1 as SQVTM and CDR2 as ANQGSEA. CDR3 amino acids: CSAKGGTSYEQDF. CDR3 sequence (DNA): TGCAGCGCTAAAGGGGGGACCTCCTACGAGCAGGACTTC.

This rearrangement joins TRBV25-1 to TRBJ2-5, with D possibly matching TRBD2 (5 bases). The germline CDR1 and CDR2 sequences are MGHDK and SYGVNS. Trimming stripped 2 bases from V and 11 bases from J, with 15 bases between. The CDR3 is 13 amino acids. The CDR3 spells CASSEVWRNEQYF. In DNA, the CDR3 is TGTGCCAGCAGTGAAGTCTGGAGGAATGAGCAGTACTTC.

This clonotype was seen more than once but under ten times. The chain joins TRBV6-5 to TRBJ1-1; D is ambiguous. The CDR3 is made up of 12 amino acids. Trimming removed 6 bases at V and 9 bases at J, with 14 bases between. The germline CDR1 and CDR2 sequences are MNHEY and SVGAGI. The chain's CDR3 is CASSLPGLQAFF. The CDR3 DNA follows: TGTGCCAGCAGCCTACCTGGGTTACAAGCTTTCTTT.

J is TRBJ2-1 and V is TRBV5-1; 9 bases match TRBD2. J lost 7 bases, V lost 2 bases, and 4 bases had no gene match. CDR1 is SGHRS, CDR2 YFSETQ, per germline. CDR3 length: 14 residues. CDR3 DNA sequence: TGCGCCAGCAGCTTCCTAGCGGGACCGAATGAGCAGTTCTTC. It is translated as CASSFLAGPNEQFF.

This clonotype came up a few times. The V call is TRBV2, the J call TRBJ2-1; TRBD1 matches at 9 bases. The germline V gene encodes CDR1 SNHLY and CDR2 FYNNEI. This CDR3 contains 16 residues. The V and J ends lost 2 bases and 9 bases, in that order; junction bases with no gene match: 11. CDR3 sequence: CASSEHLQGAIGEQFF. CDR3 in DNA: TGTGCCAGCAGTGAACACTTACAGGGGGCAATCGGTGAGCAGTTCTTC.

CDR3 sequence: CASSLEIFEATDTQYF. The CDR3, as DNA: TGTGCCAGCAGCTTAGAGATCTTCGAGGCCACAGATACGCAGTATTTT. The chain uses TRBV7-9 and TRBJ2-3, with no clear D. The CDR3 covers 16 residues. The V gene lost 1 base and the J gene lost 2 bases, with 13 bases spanning the gap. Germline-derived CDR1 and CDR2 are SEHNR and FQNEAQ (reference sequence).

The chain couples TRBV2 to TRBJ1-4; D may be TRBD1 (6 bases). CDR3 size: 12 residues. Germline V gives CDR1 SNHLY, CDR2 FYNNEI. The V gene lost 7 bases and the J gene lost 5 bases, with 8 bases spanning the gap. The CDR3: CASKGENEKLFF. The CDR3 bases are TGTGCCAGCAAGGGGGAGAATGAAAAACTGTTTTTT. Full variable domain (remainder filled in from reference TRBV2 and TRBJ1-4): EPEVTQTPSHQVTQMGQEVILRCVPISNHLYFYWYRQILGQKVEFLVSFYNNEISEKSEIFDDQFSVERPDGSNFTLKIRSTKLEDSAMYFCASKGENEKLFFGSGTQLSVL.

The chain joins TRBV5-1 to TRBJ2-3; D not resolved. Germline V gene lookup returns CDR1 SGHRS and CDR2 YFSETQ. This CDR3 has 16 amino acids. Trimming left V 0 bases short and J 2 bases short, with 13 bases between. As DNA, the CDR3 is TGCGCCAGCAGCTTGGGAGGATTTACCAACACAGATACGCAGTATTTT. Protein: CASSLGGFTNTDTQYF.

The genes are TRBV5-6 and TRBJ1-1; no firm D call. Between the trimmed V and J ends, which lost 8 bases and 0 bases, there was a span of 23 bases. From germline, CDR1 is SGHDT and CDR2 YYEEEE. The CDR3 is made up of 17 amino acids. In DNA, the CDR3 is TGTGCCAGTTTCAGGCAGAAACAGACAACCTTGAACACTGAAGCTTTCTTT. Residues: CASFRQKQTTLNTEAFF.

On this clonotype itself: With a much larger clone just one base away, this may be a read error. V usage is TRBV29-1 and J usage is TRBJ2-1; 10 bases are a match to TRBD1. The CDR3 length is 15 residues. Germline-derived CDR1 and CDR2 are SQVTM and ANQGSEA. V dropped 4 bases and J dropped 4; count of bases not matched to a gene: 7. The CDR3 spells CSVVGLGQGYNEQFF. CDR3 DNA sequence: TGCAGCGTTGTTGGTCTGGGACAGGGGTACAATGAGCAGTTCTTC.